This TCR beta chain was documented in a study of shared clonotypes between healthy human individuals. This clone is a singleton in its sample. Naive CD8 cells comprised CD45RO-negative, CCR7-positively selected cells, excluding terminally differentiated effector memory CD45RA+ cells. Donors included only healthy HIV-negative adults lacking recent acute infections or vaccinations. Every contributor of samples was a Caucasian grown-up residing in Nashville, Tennessee. Germline V gene sequence: CDR1 SEHNR, CDR2 FQNEAQ (reference sequence). The CDR3 is made up of 16 amino acids. The V gene end was trimmed by 5 bases and the J gene end by 8 bases; junction bases not matched to a gene: 12. The method was immunoSEQ multiplex PCR; TCRdb's version includes in-frame clones alone and lacks a portion of them. The sample contains 550,000 to 600,000 clones, 95% to 98% of which appear only once.

Material: naive CD8+ T cells sorted from blood. This sequence originates from a young man in good health. This rearrangement joins TRBV7-9 to TRBJ2-3; 11 bases agree with TRBD2. The CDR3 DNA is TGTGCCAGCAGCCTATCCCCCGGACTAGCGGGTGGTACGCAGTATTTT. Its protein product is CASSLSPGLAGGTQYF.